This TCR beta chain was identified during a study of neurological immune-mediated disorders. Study-wide results and limits: The multiple sclerosis repertoire cluster showed no association with any clinical or MRI feature. The authors stated that larger cohorts are needed. When the repertoires were sorted by phylogenetic grouping, those of 18 of 34 multiple sclerosis patients ended up in one related-CDR3 cluster, a possible signature.

This clonotype was found many times. Its specificity is not known. V was clipped by 5 bases and J by 5 bases, with 9 bases between them. CDR1 and CDR2 (germline): MNHEY, SVGAGI. CDR3 length equals 13 residues. cDNA synthesis was performed by 5'RACE with 10-nucleotide random UMIs. TCRdb re-analysed the 5' RACE reads in MiXCR, keeping a single row per CDR3 protein. Found here are under 45,000 distinct CDR3 sequences, approximately 2.4% of them singletons; the top ten hold 2.4%. The sequence derives from a man between 45 and 60 years old with multiple sclerosis. The J gene is TRBJ2-2, the V gene TRBV6-5; D possibly corresponds to TRBD2 (5 bases). Sequencing was performed on PBMCs. CDR3 DNA sequence: TGTGCCAGCAGTATACTAGGAACCGGGGAGCTGTTTTTT. This encodes CASSILGTGELFF.